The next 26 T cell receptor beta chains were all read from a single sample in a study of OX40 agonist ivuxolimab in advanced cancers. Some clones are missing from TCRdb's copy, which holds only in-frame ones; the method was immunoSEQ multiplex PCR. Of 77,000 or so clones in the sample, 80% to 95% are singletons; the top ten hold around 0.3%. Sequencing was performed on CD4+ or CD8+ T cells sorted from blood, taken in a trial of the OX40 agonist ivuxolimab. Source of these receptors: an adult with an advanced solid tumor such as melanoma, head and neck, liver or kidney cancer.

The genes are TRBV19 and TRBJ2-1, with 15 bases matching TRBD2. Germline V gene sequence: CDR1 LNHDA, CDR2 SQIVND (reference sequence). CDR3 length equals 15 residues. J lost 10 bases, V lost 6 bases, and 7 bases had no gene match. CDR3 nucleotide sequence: TGTGCCAGTAGCGCCTCCGGGACTAGCGGGGGGGAGCAGTTCTTC. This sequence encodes CASSASGTSGGEQFF. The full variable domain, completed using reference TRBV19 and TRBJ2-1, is DGGITQSPKYLFRKEGQNVTLSCEQNLNHDAMYWYRQDPGQGLRLIYYSQIVNDFQKGDIAEGYSVSREKKESFPLTVTSAQKNPTAFYLCASSASGTSGGEQFFGPGTRLTVL.

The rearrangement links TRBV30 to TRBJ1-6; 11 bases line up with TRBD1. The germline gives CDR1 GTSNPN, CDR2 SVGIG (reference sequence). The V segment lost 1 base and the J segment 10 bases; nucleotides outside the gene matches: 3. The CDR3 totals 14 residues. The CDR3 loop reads CAWSGDRGGSPLHF. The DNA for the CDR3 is TGTGCCTGGAGTGGGGACAGGGGGGGGTCACCCCTCCACTTT.

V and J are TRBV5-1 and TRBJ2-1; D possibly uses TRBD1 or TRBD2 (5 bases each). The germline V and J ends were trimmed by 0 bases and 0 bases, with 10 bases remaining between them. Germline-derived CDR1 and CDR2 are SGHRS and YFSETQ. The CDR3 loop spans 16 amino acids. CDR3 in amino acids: CASSLAGTSSYNEQFF. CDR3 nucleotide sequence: TGCGCCAGCAGCTTGGCTGGGACCAGCTCCTACAATGAGCAGTTCTTC.

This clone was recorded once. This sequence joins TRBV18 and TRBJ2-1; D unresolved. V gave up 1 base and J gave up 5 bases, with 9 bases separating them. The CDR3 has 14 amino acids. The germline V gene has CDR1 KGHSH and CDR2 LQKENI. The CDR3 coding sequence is TGTGCCAGCTCACCACGACGGATAAACAATGAGCAGTTCTTC. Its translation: CASSPRRINNEQFF. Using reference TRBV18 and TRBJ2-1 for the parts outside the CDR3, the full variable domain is NAGVMQNPRHLVRRRGQEARLRCSPMKGHSHVYWYRQLPEEGLKFMVYLQKENIIDESGMPKERFSAEFPKEGPSILRIQQVVRGDSAAYFCASSPRRINNEQFFGPGTRLTVL.

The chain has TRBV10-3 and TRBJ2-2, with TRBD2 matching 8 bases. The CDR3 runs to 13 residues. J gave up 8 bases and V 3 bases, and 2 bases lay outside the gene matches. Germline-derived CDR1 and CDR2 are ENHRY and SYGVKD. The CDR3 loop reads CAISDQREGELFF. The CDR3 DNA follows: TGTGCCATCAGTGACCAGCGGGAGGGGGAGCTGTTTTTT.

In nucleotides, the CDR3 is TGTGCCAGCAGCTTTAGGGACGGGGAGGCCCCCTATACGCAGTATTTT. As protein: CASSFRDGEAPYTQYF. V and J are TRBV7-2 and TRBJ2-3, with D perhaps TRBD2 (6 bases). CDR1 and CDR2 from the germline V gene are SGHTA and FQGNSA. This CDR3 contains 16 residues. The germline V and J ends were trimmed by 3 bases and 7 bases, with 20 bases remaining between them.

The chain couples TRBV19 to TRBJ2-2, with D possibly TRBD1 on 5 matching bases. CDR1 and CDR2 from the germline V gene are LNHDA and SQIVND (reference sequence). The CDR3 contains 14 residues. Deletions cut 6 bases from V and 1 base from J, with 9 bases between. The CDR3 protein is CASSNTGNTGELFF. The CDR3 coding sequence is TGTGCCAGTAGCAACACAGGGAACACCGGGGAGCTGTTTTTT.

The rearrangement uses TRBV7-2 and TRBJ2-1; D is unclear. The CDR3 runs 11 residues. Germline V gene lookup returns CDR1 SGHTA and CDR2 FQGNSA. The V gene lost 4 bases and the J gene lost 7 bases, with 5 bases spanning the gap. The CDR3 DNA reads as TGTGCCAGCAGCTCGATAAATGAGCAGTTCTTC. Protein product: CASSSINEQFF.

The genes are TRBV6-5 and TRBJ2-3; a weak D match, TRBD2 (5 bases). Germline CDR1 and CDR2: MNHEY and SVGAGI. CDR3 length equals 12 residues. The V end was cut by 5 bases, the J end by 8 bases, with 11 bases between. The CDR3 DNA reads TGTGCCAGCAGTAGCACTAGTGGTACGCAGTATTTT. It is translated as CASSSTSGTQYF.

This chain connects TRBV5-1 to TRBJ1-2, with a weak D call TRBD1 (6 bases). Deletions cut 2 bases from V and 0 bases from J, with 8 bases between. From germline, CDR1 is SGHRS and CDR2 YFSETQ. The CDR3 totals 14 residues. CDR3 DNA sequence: TGCGCCAGCAGCTTTGGGGGCTCTAACTATGGCTACACCTTC. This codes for CASSFGGSNYGYTF. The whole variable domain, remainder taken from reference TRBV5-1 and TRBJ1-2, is KAGVTQTPRYLIKTRGQQVTLSCSPISGHRSVSWYQQTPGQGLQFLFEYFSETQRNKGNFPGRFSGRQFSNSRSEMNVSTLELGDSALYLCASSFGGSNYGYTFGSGTRLTVV.

The CDR3 protein is CAWSMGLAGAYEQYF. In DNA form, the CDR3 reads TGTGCCTGGAGTATGGGACTAGCGGGAGCCTACGAGCAGTACTTC. The rearrangement uses TRBV30 and TRBJ2-7; 14 positions match TRBD2. The CDR3 consists of 15 residues. The V segment lost 2 bases and the J segment 2 bases; nucleotides outside the gene matches: 2. Germline CDR1 GTSNPN, CDR2 SVGIG (reference sequence).

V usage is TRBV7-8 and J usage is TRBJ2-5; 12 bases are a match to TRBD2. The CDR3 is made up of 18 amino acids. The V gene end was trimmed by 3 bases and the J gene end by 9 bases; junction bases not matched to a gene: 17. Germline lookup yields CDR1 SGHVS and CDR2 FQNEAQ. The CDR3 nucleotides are TGTGCCAGCAGCTTTTCCACTACTAGCGGGGGGTTAGGAATGTCCCAGTACTTC. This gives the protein CASSFSTTSGGLGMSQYF.

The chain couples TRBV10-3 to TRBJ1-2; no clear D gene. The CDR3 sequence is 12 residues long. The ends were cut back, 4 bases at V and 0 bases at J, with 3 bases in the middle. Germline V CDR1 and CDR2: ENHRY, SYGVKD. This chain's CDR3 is CAISGSNYGYTF. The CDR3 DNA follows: TGTGCCATCAGTGGGTCTAACTATGGCTACACCTTC.

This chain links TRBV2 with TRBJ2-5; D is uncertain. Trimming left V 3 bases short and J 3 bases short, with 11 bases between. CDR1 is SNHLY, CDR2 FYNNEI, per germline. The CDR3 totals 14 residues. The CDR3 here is CASSDLTDKETQYF. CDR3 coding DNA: TGTGCCAGCAGTGACTTAACAGATAAAGAGACCCAGTACTTC.

The CDR3 here is CAWSGGQGFQPQHF. The DNA for the CDR3 is TGTGCCTGGAGTGGGGGACAGGGGTTCCAGCCCCAGCATTTT. The chain combines TRBV30 with TRBJ1-5, with TRBD1 matching over 10 bases. The CDR3 consists of 14 residues. The ends lost 1 base at V and 7 bases at J; junction bases unmatched: 4. CDR1 is GTSNPN and CDR2 is SVGIG in the germline V gene (reference sequence). The variable domain in full, with the rest retrieved from reference TRBV30 and TRBJ1-5, is SQTIHQWPATLVQPVGSPLSLECTVEGTSNPNLYWYRQAAGRGLQLLFYSVGIGQISSEVPQNLSASRPQDRQFILSSKKLLLSDSGFYLCAWSGGQGFQPQHFGDGTRLSIL.

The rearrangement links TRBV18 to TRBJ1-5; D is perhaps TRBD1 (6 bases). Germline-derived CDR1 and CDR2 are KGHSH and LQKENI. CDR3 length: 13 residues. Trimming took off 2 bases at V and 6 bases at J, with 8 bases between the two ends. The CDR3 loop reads CASSPTGTQPQHF. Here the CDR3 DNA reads TGTGCCAGCTCACCAACAGGGACTCAGCCCCAGCATTTT.

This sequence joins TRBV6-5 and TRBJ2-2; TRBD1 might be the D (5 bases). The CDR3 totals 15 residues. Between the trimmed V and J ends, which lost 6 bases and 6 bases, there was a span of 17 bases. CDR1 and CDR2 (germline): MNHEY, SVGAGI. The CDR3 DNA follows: TGTGCCAGCAGCCCCTCAGGGTCTGGAGCCGGGGAGCTGTTTTTT. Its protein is CASSPSGSGAGELFF.

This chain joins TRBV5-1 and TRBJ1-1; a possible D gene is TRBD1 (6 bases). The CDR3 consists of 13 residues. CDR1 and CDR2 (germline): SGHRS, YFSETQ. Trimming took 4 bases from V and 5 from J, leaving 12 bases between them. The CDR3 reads CASSVTGRTEAFF. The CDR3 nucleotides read TGCGCCAGCAGCGTAACAGGGCGAACTGAAGCTTTCTTT.

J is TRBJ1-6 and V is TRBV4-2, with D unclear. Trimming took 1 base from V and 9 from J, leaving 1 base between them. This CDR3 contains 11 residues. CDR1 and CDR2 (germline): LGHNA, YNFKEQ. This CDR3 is CASSQASPLHF. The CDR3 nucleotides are TGTGCCAGCAGCCAAGCTTCACCCCTCCACTTT.

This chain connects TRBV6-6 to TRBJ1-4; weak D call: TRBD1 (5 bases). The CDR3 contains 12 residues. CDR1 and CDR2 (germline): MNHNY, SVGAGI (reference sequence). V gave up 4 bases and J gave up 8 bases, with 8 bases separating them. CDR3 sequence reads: CASSLGGEKLFF. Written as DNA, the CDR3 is TGTGCCAGCAGTTTGGGGGGGGAAAAACTGTTTTTT.

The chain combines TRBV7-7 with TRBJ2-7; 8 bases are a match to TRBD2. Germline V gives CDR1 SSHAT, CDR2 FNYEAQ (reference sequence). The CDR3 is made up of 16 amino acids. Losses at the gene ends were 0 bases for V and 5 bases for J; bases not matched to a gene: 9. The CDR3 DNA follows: TGTGCCAGCAGCTTAGCCACCCCGCGGGAGGAAAACGAGCAGTACTTC. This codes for CASSLATPREENEQYF.

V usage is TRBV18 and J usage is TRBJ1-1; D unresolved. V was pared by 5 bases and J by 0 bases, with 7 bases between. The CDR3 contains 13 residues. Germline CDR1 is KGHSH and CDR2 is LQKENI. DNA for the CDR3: TGTGCCAGCTCAGAGGATATGAACACTGAAGCTTTCTTT. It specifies CASSEDMNTEAFF.

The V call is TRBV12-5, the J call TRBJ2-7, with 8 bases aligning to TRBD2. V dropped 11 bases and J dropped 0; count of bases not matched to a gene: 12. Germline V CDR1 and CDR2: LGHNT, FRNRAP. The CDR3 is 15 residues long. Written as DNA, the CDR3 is TGTGCTGTCCGGCGGAGCGGGAGTAGCTCCTACGAGCAGTACTTC. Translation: CAVRRSGSSSYEQYF.

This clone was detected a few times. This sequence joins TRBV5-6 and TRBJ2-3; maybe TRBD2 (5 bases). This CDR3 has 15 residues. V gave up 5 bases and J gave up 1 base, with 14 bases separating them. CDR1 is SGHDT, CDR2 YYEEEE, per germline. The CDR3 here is CASSSGLAGTDTQYF. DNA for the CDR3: TGTGCCAGCAGTTCCGGACTGGCTGGCACAGATACGCAGTATTTT.

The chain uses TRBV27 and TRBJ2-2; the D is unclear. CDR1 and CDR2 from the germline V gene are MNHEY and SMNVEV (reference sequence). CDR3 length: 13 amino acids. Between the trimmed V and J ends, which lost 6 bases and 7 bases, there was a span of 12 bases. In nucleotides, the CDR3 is TGTGCCAGCAGGTCCGGAAGGAGCGGGGAGCTGTTTTTT. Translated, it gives CASRSGRSGELFF.

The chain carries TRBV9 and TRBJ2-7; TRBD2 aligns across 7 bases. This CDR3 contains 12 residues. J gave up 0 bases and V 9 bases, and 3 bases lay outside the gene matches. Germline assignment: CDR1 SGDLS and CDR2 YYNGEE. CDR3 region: CAIGGSSYEQYF. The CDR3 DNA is TGTGCCATCGGGGGGAGCTCCTACGAGCAGTACTTC.